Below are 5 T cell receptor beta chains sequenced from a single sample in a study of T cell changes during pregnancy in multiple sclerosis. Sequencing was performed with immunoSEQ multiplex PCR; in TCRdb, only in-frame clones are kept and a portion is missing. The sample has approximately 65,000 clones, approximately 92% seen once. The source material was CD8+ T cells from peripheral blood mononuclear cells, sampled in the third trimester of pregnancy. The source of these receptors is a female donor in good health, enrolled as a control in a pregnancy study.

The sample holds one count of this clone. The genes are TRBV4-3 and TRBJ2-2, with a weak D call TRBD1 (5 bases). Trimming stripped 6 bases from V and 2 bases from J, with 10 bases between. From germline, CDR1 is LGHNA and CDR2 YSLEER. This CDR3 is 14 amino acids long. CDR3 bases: TGCGCCAGCAGACACAGGCGAAACACCGGGGAGCTGTTTTTT. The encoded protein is CASRHRRNTGELFF.

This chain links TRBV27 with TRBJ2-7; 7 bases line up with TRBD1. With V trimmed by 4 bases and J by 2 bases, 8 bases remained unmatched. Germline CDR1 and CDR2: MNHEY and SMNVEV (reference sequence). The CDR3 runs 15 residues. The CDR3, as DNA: TGTGCCAGCAGTTACAGGGGTTTGGGGACCTACGAGCAGTACTTC. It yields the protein CASSYRGLGTYEQYF.

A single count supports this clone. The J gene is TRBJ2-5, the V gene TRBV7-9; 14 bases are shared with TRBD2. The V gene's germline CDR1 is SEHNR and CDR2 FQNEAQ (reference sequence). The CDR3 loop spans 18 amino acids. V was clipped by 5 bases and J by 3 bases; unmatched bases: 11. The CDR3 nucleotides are TGTGCCAGCAGCCTCGCAGGACTAGCGGGGGGCCTTAAAGAGACCCAGTACTTC. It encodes CASSLAGLAGGLKETQYF.

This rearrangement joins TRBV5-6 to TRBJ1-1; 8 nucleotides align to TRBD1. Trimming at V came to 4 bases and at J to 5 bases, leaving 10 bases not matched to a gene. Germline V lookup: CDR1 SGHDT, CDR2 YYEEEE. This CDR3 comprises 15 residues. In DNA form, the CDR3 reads TGTGCCAGCAGCGCGGGACAGGTGTTCGGGACTGAAGCTTTCTTT. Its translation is CASSAGQVFGTEAFF.

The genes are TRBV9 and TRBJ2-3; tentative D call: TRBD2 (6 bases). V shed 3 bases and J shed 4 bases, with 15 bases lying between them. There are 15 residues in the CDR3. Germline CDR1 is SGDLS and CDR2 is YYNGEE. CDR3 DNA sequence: TGTGCCAGCAGCGGACCTGGGGGGTTGGCAGATACGCAGTATTTT. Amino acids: CASSGPGGLADTQYF.